Shown below are 17 T cell receptor beta chains from a single sample sequenced in a study of CD8+ T cells in alopecia areata. cDNA prepared by RNA extraction and subsequent reverse transcription served as the template for sequencing. TCRdb keeps only in-frame clones here, not all; method: immunoSEQ multiplex PCR. The sample includes 150,000 or so clones, roughly 58% seen only once; the top ten take roughly 16%. Documented treatment: oral pan-JAK inhibitor, 5-10 mg twice daily. This sample comprised CD4+ T cells sorted from blood, obtained at approximately week 55, from a patient treated with tofacitinib. All receptors derive from a human donor with alopecia areata.

This clone was counted a few times. This chain joins TRBV29-1 and TRBJ2-2; 7 nucleotides agree with TRBD1. CDR1 is SQVTM, CDR2 ANQGSEA, per germline. V lost 6 bases and J lost 1; bases outside the gene matches: 8. This CDR3 is built from 15 residues. The CDR3 here is CSVRRQGLNTGELFF. The DNA for the CDR3 is TGCAGCGTGAGGAGACAGGGATTGAACACCGGGGAGCTGTTTTTT.

The chain joins TRBV7-9 to TRBJ1-5; D is unclear. CDR1 and CDR2 (germline): SEHNR, FQNEAQ (reference sequence). The V end was cut by 5 bases, the J end by 7 bases, with 6 bases between. This CDR3 is built from 11 residues. CDR3 in amino acids: CASSPTQPQHF. The DNA of the CDR3 is TGTGCCAGCAGCCCCACCCAGCCCCAGCATTTT.

This clone was counted a few times. The V and J genes are TRBV7-2 and TRBJ2-6, with D possibly matching TRBD2 (6 bases). Trimming shortened V by 2 bases and J by 0 bases, and 14 bases separated the two germline ends. The CDR3 contains 18 residues. CDR1 is SGHTA and CDR2 is FQGNSA in the germline V gene. CDR3 in DNA: TGTGCCAGCAGCTTAAAAGGACGCGGGGCCTCTGGGGCCAACGTCCTGACTTTC. It specifies CASSLKGRGASGANVLTF.

This chain connects TRBV2 to TRBJ2-3; D call uncertain. The CDR3 spans 11 residues. The V gene's germline CDR1 is SNHLY and CDR2 FYNNEI. Trimming pared 5 bases from V and 6 bases from J, leaving 6 bases between. The CDR3 DNA reads as TGTGCCAGCAGTCCCCTCGATACGCAGTATTTT. It specifies CASSPLDTQYF. Drawing the rest from reference TRBV2 and TRBJ2-3, the complete variable domain is EPEVTQTPSHQVTQMGQEVILRCVPISNHLYFYWYRQILGQKVEFLVSFYNNEISEKSEIFDDQFSVERPDGSNFTLKIRSTKLEDSAMYFCASSPLDTQYFGPGTRLTVL.

The chain recombines TRBV9 with TRBJ2-2; D is perhaps TRBD1 (6 bases). Between the trimmed V and J ends, which lost 3 bases and 1 base, there was a span of 7 bases. CDR1 and CDR2 from the germline V gene are SGDLS and YYNGEE. The CDR3 length is 14 residues. CDR3 loop: CASSEQGNTGELFF. The CDR3 bases are TGTGCCAGCAGCGAACAGGGGAACACCGGGGAGCTGTTTTTT.

V and J are TRBV7-2 and TRBJ2-7; 9 nucleotides line up with TRBD2. The CDR3 has 16 residues. V shed 2 bases and J 1 base; nucleotides not matched to a gene: 6. The germline gives CDR1 SGHTA, CDR2 FQGNSA. CDR3 protein: CASSLSSGGLSYEQYF. CDR3 nucleotides: TGTGCCAGCAGCTTAAGTAGCGGGGGATTATCCTACGAGCAGTACTTC.

The chain has TRBV6-1 and TRBJ1-3, with D uncertain. The CDR3 length is 14 residues. From germline, CDR1 is MNHNS and CDR2 SASEGT. Trimming removed 6 bases at V and 7 bases at J, with 16 bases between. This CDR3 is CASSEDDWRNTIYF. CDR3 nucleotide sequence: TGTGCCAGCAGCGAGGACGACTGGAGGAACACCATATATTTT.

This clone was recorded only once. The chain joins TRBV7-6 to TRBJ2-3; D is unclear. Trimming shortened V by 0 bases and J by 3 bases, and 4 bases separated the two germline ends. This CDR3 has 13 amino acids. CDR1 and CDR2 from the germline V gene are SGHVS and FNYEAQ. CDR3 sequence (DNA): TGTGCCAGCAGCTTAGCGTGGACAGATACGCAGTATTTT. Encoded protein: CASSLAWTDTQYF.

This clone was found a few times. The rearrangement joins TRBV5-5 to TRBJ1-6; D is uncertain. The CDR3 length is 15 residues. Trimming pared 3 bases from V and 7 bases from J, leaving 14 bases between. Germline V CDR1 and CDR2: SGHKS, YYEKEE (reference sequence). CDR3 in DNA: TGTGCCAGCAGCTCAGATGGGGTCGAGAATTCACCCCTCCACTTT. Residues: CASSSDGVENSPLHF.

The genes are TRBV18 and TRBJ1-1; D perhaps matches TRBD1 (5 bases). There are 14 residues in the CDR3. Trimming took off 0 bases at V and 1 base at J, with 6 bases between the two ends. Germline loops: CDR1 KGHSH, CDR2 LQKENI. CDR3 in DNA: TGTGCCAGCTCACCACCTAGGGGGAACACTGAAGCTTTCTTT. Translation gives CASSPPRGNTEAFF.

The gene calls are TRBV5-1 and TRBJ2-7, with D perhaps being TRBD1 or TRBD2 (5 bases each). The germline CDR1 and CDR2 sequences are SGHRS and YFSETQ. The CDR3 is 15 amino acids. Trimming took off 4 bases at V and 6 bases at J, with 20 bases between the two ends. The CDR3 loop is CASSREGRSTGEQYF. CDR3 in DNA: TGCGCCAGCAGCCGCGAGGGACGGAGTACGGGCGAGCAGTACTTC.

V usage is TRBV5-1 and J usage is TRBJ2-2; D gene ambiguous. Between the trimmed V and J ends, which lost 3 bases and 13 bases, there was a span of 16 bases. This CDR3 is 13 amino acids long. CDR1 SGHRS and CDR2 YFSETQ come from the germline V gene. The CDR3 region has the DNA TGCGCCAGCAGCTCCGACCTCCCCGGCCGGCTGTTTTTT. Amino acids: CASSSDLPGRLFF.

This clone showed up just once. The chain uses TRBV2 and TRBJ1-2; 7 bases map to TRBD1. The ends lost 7 bases at V and 4 bases at J; junction bases unmatched: 9. This CDR3 contains 14 residues. Germline loops: CDR1 SNHLY, CDR2 FYNNEI. The CDR3 sequence: CASTFRQGGYGYTF. The CDR3, as DNA: TGTGCCAGCACTTTCCGACAGGGCGGCTATGGCTACACCTTC.

In this sample, this clone turned up a few times. The chain couples TRBV29-1 to TRBJ1-4, with D possibly TRBD1 on 6 matching bases. The V gene lost 4 bases and the J gene lost 6 bases, with 21 bases spanning the gap. Germline-derived CDR1 and CDR2 are SQVTM and ANQGSEA. The CDR3 extends over 16 amino acids. The CDR3 reads CSVAIRGLRNDEKLFF. Here the CDR3 DNA reads TGCAGCGTTGCAATCAGGGGACTTCGGAACGATGAAAAACTGTTTTTT.

V is TRBV7-3 and J is TRBJ2-2, with TRBD1 matching over 7 bases. The CDR3 covers 13 residues. Germline values: CDR1 SGHTA, CDR2 FQGTGA. J was trimmed by 0 bases and V by 8 bases; bases with no gene match: 0. CDR3 loop: CASGQANTGELFF. DNA of the CDR3: TGTGCCAGCGGACAGGCGAACACCGGGGAGCTGTTTTTT.

This clone has more than one count but fewer than ten. For the CDR3, the DNA is TGCAGCGCCGGGGCGAGGTTCGCACAGGGGGCTTACACCTTC. Residues: CSAGARFAQGAYTF. The rearrangement joins TRBV29-1 to TRBJ1-2; 9 bases match TRBD1. Germline trimming cut 7 bases from V and 11 bases from J; bases unmatched to any gene: 17. Germline CDR1 is SQVTM and CDR2 is ANQGSEA. CDR3 size: 14 residues. Filled out from reference TRBV29-1 and TRBJ1-2, the complete variable domain reads SAVISQKPSRDICQRGTSLTIQCQVDSQVTMMFWYRQQPGQSLTLIATANQGSEATYESGFVIDKFPISRPNLTFSTLTVSNMSPEDSSIYLCSAGARFAQGAYTFGSGTRLTVV.

V usage is TRBV19 and J usage is TRBJ2-3, with no clear D. The CDR3 has 11 amino acids. The germline gives CDR1 LNHDA, CDR2 SQIVND (reference sequence). Trimming shortened V by 6 bases and J by 4 bases, and 5 bases separated the two germline ends. In DNA form, the CDR3 reads TGTGCCAGTAGGAGCGCAGATACGCAGTATTTT. This gives the protein CASRSADTQYF.